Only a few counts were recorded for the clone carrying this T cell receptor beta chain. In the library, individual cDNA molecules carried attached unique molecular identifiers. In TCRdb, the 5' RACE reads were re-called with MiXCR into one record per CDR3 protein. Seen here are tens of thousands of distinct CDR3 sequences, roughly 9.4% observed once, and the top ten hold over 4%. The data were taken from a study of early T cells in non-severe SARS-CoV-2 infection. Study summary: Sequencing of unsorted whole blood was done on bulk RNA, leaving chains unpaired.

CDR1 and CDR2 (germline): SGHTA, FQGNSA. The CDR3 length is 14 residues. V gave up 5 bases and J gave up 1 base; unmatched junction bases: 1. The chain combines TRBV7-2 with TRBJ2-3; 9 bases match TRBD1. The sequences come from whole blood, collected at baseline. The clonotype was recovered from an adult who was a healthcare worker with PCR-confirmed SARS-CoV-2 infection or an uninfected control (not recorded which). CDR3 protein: CASSRDRGTDTQYF. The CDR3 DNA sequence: TGTGCCAGCAGCCGGGACAGGGGCACAGATACGCAGTATTTT.